This TCR beta chain was retrieved from a study of T-cell memory formation after mild COVID-19. In the study overall: The study found TCR clusters largely donor specific. Study outcomes and limitations: Later expanders leaned CD4+, whereas clones that contracted between day 15 and 85 were balanced CD4/CD8.

The CDR3 runs 16 residues. In germline, CDR1 is SGHDT, CDR2 YYEEEE. Trimming took 4 bases from V and 3 from J; bases not matched to a gene: 6. TCRdb re-analysed the 5' RACE reads in MiXCR, keeping a single row per CDR3 protein. This sample has under 300,000 distinct CDR3 sequences; over 15% occur once, and the top ten carry more than 20%. This clonotype came up a few times. Its antigen is as yet unknown. Sequencing was done on a sample of PBMCs or a T cell subset sorted from them (not recorded which). The chain links TRBV5-6 to TRBJ2-2; TRBD1 agrees at 10 bases. The origin of this receptor is a man younger than 35 who had mild COVID-19 (a few samples of this study predate the infection). Cell type and time point are not known. CDR3 in DNA: TGTGCCAGCAGCCTGGACAGGGGGACGCACACCGGGGAGCTGTTTTTT. It encodes CASSLDRGTHTGELFF.